This section outlines one TCR beta chain sequence together with its context. Its antigen is as yet unknown. A second PCR of about 7 to 11 cycles used a sample-barcoded 5' primer and a J-beta primer mix. TCRdb re-analysed the 5' RACE reads in MiXCR, keeping a single row per CDR3 protein. The table shows some 1.4 million distinct CDR3 sequences, with about 43% occurring only once. These data come from a study of blood T cells in healthy people across ages. Points from the study as a whole: Expanded clonotype shifts may have been confounded, as the donors had an unknown CMV status. As naive T cell percentage varied, TCR beta diversity correlated strongly with it. One million T cells yielded diversity estimates that were considered underestimates. Both naive CD4+ cell counts and diversity were greater in long-lived donors than in aged donors.

Sequences were obtained from blood. This receptor was identified in a woman younger than 30 in good health.

CDR3: CASSQEGGGSNYGYTF. As DNA, the CDR3 is TGCGCCAGCAGCCAAGAGGGCGGGGGCTCTAACTATGGCTACACCTTC. This chain links TRBV4-1 with TRBJ1-2; D possibly corresponds to TRBD1 (6 bases). Trimming removed 0 bases from V and 0 bases from J, with 11 bases in between. The germline V gene has CDR1 MGHRA and CDR2 YSYEKL. This CDR3 is 16 amino acids long.